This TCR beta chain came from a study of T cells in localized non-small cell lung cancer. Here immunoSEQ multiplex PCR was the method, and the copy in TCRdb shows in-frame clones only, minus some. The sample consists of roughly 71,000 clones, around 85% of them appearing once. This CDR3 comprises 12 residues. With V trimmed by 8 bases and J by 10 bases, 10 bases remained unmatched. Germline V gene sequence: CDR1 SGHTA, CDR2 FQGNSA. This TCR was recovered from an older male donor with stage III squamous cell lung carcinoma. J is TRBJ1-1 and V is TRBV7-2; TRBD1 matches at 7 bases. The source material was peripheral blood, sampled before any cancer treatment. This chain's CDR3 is CASSPGGQRAFF. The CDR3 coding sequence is TGTGCCAGCTCTCCGGGGGGACAGCGAGCTTTCTTT.